This T cell receptor beta chain was obtained from a study of blood T cell repertoires in COVID-19. Across the whole study: PBMCs, B-cell-depleted T cells, or T cells provided the cDNA or gDNA that made up the material.

In the authors' methods: Amplifying reference gene primers gave estimates of nucleated cell counts. TCRdb's table, derived via immunoSEQ multiplex PCR, lists solely in-frame clones and lacks some. That table gives V, J and clone size, and the DNA gave D and trimming. The sample has 100,000 or so clones, around 84% seen once; the top ten hold about 2%. V was trimmed by 2 bases and J by 2 bases, leaving 12 bases between them. CDR3 length: 15 residues. CDR1 is SGHRS, CDR2 YFSETQ, per germline. The clonotype comes from a man between 65 and 85 years old with active or convalescent COVID-19. The sample consisted of peripheral blood. This chain joins TRBV5-1 and TRBJ2-3, with D tentatively TRBD2 (6 bases). The CDR3, as DNA: TGCGCCAGCAGCTTTGGAGGGGTGGACACAGATACGCAGTATTTT. Amino acids: CASSFGGVDTDTQYF.